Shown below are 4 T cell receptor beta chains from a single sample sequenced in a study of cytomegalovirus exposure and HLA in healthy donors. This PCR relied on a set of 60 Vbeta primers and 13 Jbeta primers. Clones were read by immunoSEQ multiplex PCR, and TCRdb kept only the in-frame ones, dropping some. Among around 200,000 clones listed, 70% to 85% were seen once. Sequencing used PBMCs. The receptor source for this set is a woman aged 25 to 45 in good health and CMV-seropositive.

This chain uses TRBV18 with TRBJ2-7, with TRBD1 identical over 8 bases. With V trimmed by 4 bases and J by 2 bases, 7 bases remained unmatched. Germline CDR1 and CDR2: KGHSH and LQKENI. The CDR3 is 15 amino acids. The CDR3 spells CASSLQGQGPYEQYF. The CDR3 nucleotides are TGTGCCAGCTCACTACAAGGACAGGGCCCCTACGAGCAGTACTTC.

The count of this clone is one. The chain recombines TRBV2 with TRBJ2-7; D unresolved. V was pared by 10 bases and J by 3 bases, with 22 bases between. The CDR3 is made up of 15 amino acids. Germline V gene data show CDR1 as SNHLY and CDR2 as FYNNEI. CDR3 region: CATRFVPRSNYEQYF. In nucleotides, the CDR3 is TGTGCCACCCGCTTCGTCCCCAGGTCGAACTACGAGCAGTACTTC.

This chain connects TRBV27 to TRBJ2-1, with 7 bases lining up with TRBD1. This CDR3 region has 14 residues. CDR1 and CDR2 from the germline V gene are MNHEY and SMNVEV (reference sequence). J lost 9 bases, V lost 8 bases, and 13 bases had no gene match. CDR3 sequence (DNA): TGTGCCAGCCTTGAAGAGAGGGGGCAGGGTGAGCAGTTCTTC. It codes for CASLEERGQGEQFF.

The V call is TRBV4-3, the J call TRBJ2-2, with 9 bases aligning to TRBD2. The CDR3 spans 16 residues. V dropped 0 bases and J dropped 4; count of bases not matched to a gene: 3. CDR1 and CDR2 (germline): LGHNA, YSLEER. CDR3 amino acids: CASSQDGRGGTGELFF. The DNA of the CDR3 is TGCGCCAGCAGCCAAGATGGGCGGGGGGGCACCGGGGAGCTGTTTTTT.